The 30 T cell receptor beta chains below come from one sample, sequenced in a study of blood T cell repertoires in COVID-19. TCRdb keeps only in-frame clones here, not all; method: immunoSEQ multiplex PCR. Of approximately 210,000 clones listed, about four fifths were seen once; the top ten hold 3% to 4%. Sequencing used PBMCs or T cells enriched from blood (not recorded which). Every receptor here comes from an older woman who had recovered from COVID-19.

The rearrangement joins TRBV5-5 to TRBJ1-6, with no clear D. This CDR3 comprises 12 residues. The germline gives CDR1 SGHKS, CDR2 YYEKEE (reference sequence). V was trimmed by 0 bases and J by 14 bases, leaving 9 bases between them. The CDR3 reads CASSLAMGALHF. The DNA for the CDR3 is TGTGCCAGCAGCTTGGCAATGGGAGCCCTCCACTTT.

V usage is TRBV7-6 and J usage is TRBJ2-3; tentatively, D is TRBD1 (6 bases). The CDR3 is made up of 15 amino acids. Between the trimmed V and J ends, which lost 1 base and 3 bases, there was a span of 11 bases. CDR1 and CDR2 (germline): SGHVS, FNYEAQ. The CDR3 sequence is CASSLGQATTDTQYF. The CDR3 coding sequence is TGTGCCAGCAGCTTAGGACAGGCTACGACAGATACGCAGTATTTT.

The CDR3 DNA reads TGTGCCAGCAGCCCAGGGTTCGCGATGGTTAGCTATGGCTACACCTTC. It translates to CASSPGFAMVSYGYTF. The V gene is TRBV7-9, the J gene TRBJ1-2, with a tentative D call TRBD1 (5 bases). The CDR3 is 16 amino acids. Trimming stripped 5 bases from V and 4 bases from J, with 20 bases between. Germline V gene sequence: CDR1 SEHNR, CDR2 FQNEAQ (reference sequence).

The rearrangement joins TRBV19 to TRBJ2-2; 13 nucleotides match TRBD2. With 7 bases clipped from V and 4 bases from J, the junction kept 6 bases outside the gene matches. Looked up from germline, CDR1 is LNHDA and CDR2 is SQIVND (reference sequence). The CDR3 runs to 16 residues. CDR3 residues: CASTRTSGGPTGELFF. For the CDR3, the DNA is TGTGCCAGTACCAGGACTAGCGGGGGACCCACCGGGGAGCTGTTTTTT.

CDR3 DNA sequence: TGCGCCAGCAGCTCCACAGGGACAGGGGAAGAGACCCAGTACTTC. Its translation is CASSSTGTGEETQYF. V gene TRBV5-1 combines with J gene TRBJ2-5; TRBD1 matches 10 bases. Germline assignment: CDR1 SGHRS and CDR2 YFSETQ. V was clipped by 3 bases and J by 3 bases; unmatched bases: 5. CDR3 length: 15 amino acids.

The gene calls are TRBV13 and TRBJ1-2, with D possibly matching TRBD1 (6 bases). CDR1 PRHDT and CDR2 FYEKMQ come from the germline V gene (reference sequence). Trimming removed 0 bases at V and 4 bases at J, with 15 bases between. The CDR3 totals 16 residues. CDR3 protein: CASSLGGPGHAYGYTF. Here the CDR3 DNA reads TGTGCCAGCAGCTTAGGCGGGCCGGGACATGCCTATGGCTACACCTTC.

The chain couples TRBV5-5 to TRBJ1-4, with no clear D. V dropped 0 bases and J dropped 8 bases, with 8 bases sitting between them. Germline lookup yields CDR1 SGHKS and CDR2 YYEKEE (reference sequence). The CDR3 sequence is 13 residues long. The CDR3 bases are TGTGCCAGCAGCTTGGCAAGCCGAGAAAAACTGTTTTTT. Protein sequence: CASSLASREKLFF. The whole variable domain, remainder taken from reference TRBV5-5 and TRBJ1-4, is DAGVTQSPTHLIKTRGQQVTLRCSPISGHKSVSWYQQVLGQGPQFIFQYYEKEERGRGNFPDRFSARQFPNYSSELNVNALLLGDSALYLCASSLASREKLFFGSGTQLSVL.

This clone showed up many times. The chain employs TRBV30 and TRBJ2-5; TRBD1 agrees at 9 bases. CDR1 and CDR2 from the germline V gene are GTSNPN and SVGIG (reference sequence). The V segment lost 5 bases and the J segment 5 bases; nucleotides outside the gene matches: 6. This CDR3 is 13 amino acids long. The CDR3 coding sequence is TGTGCCTGGGGGACAGGGTCCGTCGAGACCCAGTACTTC. Translation gives CAWGTGSVETQYF.

V and J are TRBV5-6 and TRBJ2-3; 16 nucleotides line up with TRBD2. Germline V gene lookup returns CDR1 SGHDT and CDR2 YYEEEE. The V segment lost 3 bases and the J segment 7 bases; nucleotides outside the gene matches: 11. This CDR3 has 18 amino acids. The CDR3 spells CASSYDLPGLAGGYTQYF. The CDR3 DNA reads TGTGCCAGCAGCTATGATCTACCGGGACTAGCGGGAGGGTATACGCAGTATTTT.

This clone was seen a few times. The rearrangement joins TRBV30 to TRBJ1-6; possible D gene TRBD1, 5 bases. CDR1 is GTSNPN, CDR2 SVGIG, per germline (reference sequence). The V and J ends lost 2 bases and 7 bases respectively, with 12 bases between them. The CDR3 loop spans 14 amino acids. The CDR3 coding sequence is TGTGCCTGGAGTACCGGGACTTTAAATTCACCCCTCCACTTT. The encoded protein is CAWSTGTLNSPLHF.

The chain links TRBV5-1 to TRBJ2-2; 10 bases match TRBD1. Germline lookup yields CDR1 SGHRS and CDR2 YFSETQ. Trimming removed 0 bases from V and 1 base from J; junction bases left unmatched: 3. The CDR3 runs 17 residues. The CDR3 DNA follows: TGCGCCAGCAGCTTGGGACAGGGGGCGGGGAACACCGGGGAGCTGTTTTTT. Its translation is CASSLGQGAGNTGELFF.

This clone turned up a few times. This chain joins TRBV5-6 and TRBJ2-1; D uncertain. The germline V gene encodes CDR1 SGHDT and CDR2 YYEEEE. With 0 bases removed from V and 2 bases from J, the gap between germline ends came to 12 bases. The CDR3 has 16 residues. CDR3 protein: CASSLVGTVTYNEQFF. Here the CDR3 DNA reads TGTGCCAGCAGCTTGGTAGGTACAGTTACCTACAATGAGCAGTTCTTC.

The chain employs TRBV10-3 and TRBJ1-2; TRBD1 matches 10 bases. Looked up from germline, CDR1 is ENHRY and CDR2 is SYGVKD. There are 20 residues in the CDR3. Trimming removed 5 bases from V and 2 bases from J; junction bases left unmatched: 20. CDR3 protein: CAISTGTGVNGYGRNYGYTF. CDR3 sequence (DNA): TGTGCCATCAGTACCGGGACAGGGGTTAACGGTTATGGCAGAAACTATGGCTACACCTTC.

In its sample, this clone was seen once. The same CDR3 also results from other DNA sequences found in this sample. The genes are TRBV5-4 and TRBJ2-7; 7 bases are a match to TRBD1. Germline V gives CDR1 SGHNT, CDR2 YYREEE (reference sequence). This CDR3 is built from 14 residues. V lost 4 bases and J lost 0; bases outside the gene matches: 4. The CDR3 region is CASSRDSNSYEQYF. As DNA, the CDR3 is TGTGCCAGCAGCCGGGACAGTAACTCCTACGAGCAGTACTTC.

The chain has TRBV21-1 and TRBJ2-1; the DNA was not compared with TRBD1, the D call given in the table. TRBV21-1 is recorded as a pseudogene. This CDR3 region has 16 residues. The CDR3 bases are TGTGCCAGCAGCCTCGGAAGGACAGGGTACGGGAATGAGCAGTTCTTC. It codes for CASSLGRTGYGNEQFF.

The chain is built from TRBV3-1 (or the pseudogene TRBV3-2) and TRBJ2-7, with TRBD2 matching over 11 bases. This CDR3 has 13 amino acids. Germline CDR1 is LGHDT and CDR2 is YNNKEL (reference sequence). The V segment lost 6 bases and the J segment 6 bases; nucleotides outside the gene matches: 4. CDR3 sequence (DNA): TGTGCCAGCAGTGTAGCGGGAGGGGGCGAGCAGTACTTC. This sequence encodes CASSVAGGGEQYF.

V is TRBV5-1 and J is TRBJ1-3; 8 positions match TRBD1. Per germline, CDR1 SGHRS and CDR2 YFSETQ. V was clipped by 4 bases and J by 0 bases; unmatched bases: 12. The CDR3 length is 18 residues. The DNA of the CDR3 is TGCGCCAGCAGCCCCGGGACAGGAGATTCAGGCTCTGGAAACACCATATATTTT. Translating it yields CASSPGTGDSGSGNTIYF.

The V and J genes are TRBV5-5 and TRBJ1-5, with D hard to call. V gave up 0 bases and J gave up 1 base, with 11 bases separating them. Germline V gene lookup returns CDR1 SGHKS and CDR2 YYEKEE (reference sequence). The CDR3 covers 16 residues. The CDR3 is CASSLGPRRSNQPQHF. The CDR3 coding sequence is TGTGCCAGCAGCTTGGGTCCGAGGAGGAGCAATCAGCCCCAGCATTTT.

The V and J genes are TRBV7-6 and TRBJ1-2; 10 bases match TRBD1. CDR1 and CDR2 (germline): SGHVS, FNYEAQ. The CDR3 has 15 residues. V lost 4 bases, J lost 2 bases, and 4 bases stayed unmatched. CDR3 residues: CASSSRTGGNYGYTF. CDR3 coding DNA: TGTGCCAGCAGCTCCCGGACAGGGGGGAACTATGGCTACACCTTC.

The chain links TRBV21-1 to TRBJ2-7; the table's D call TRBD1 went unverified against the DNA. TRBV21-1 is designated a pseudogene. The CDR3 extends over 16 amino acids. For the CDR3, the DNA is TGTGCCAGCAGCAAAGGCCCCGACAGGGAATCCTACGAGCAGTACTTC. Encoded protein: CASSKGPDRESYEQYF.

This sequence joins TRBV5-1 and TRBJ2-1, with TRBD1 as a possible D gene (5 bases). Trimming stripped 0 bases from V and 0 bases from J, with 10 bases between. There are 16 residues in the CDR3. CDR1 SGHRS and CDR2 YFSETQ come from the germline V gene. The CDR3 DNA reads TGCGCCAGCAGCTTGGGGCCAGGGTTCTCCTACAATGAGCAGTTCTTC. Translation: CASSLGPGFSYNEQFF.

The V call is TRBV19, the J call TRBJ1-1; 9 nucleotides agree with TRBD1. The CDR3 length is 15 residues. The trim removed 3 bases at V and 5 bases at J, leaving 7 bases unmatched. Germline CDR1 is LNHDA and CDR2 is SQIVND (reference sequence). The DNA for the CDR3 is TGTGCCAGTAGTATCGGGGGGACAGGGCGGACTGAAGCTTTCTTT. Encoded protein: CASSIGGTGRTEAFF.

The J gene is TRBJ2-3, the V gene TRBV18; 11 bases line up with TRBD1. Germline CDR1 is KGHSH and CDR2 is LQKENI. This CDR3 comprises 18 residues. With V trimmed by 4 bases and J by 0 bases, 9 bases remained unmatched. The CDR3 DNA reads as TGTGCCAGCTCACAACCGGGACAGGGGGGCCATAGCACAGATACGCAGTATTTT. It encodes CASSQPGQGGHSTDTQYF.

J is TRBJ2-1 and V is TRBV7-8; 7 bases are shared with TRBD2. The CDR3 extends over 14 amino acids. The V gene's germline CDR1 is SGHVS and CDR2 FQNEAQ. Losses at the gene ends were 4 bases for V and 6 bases for J; bases not matched to a gene: 6. The CDR3 coding sequence is TGTGCCAGCAGCTCCCGATGGACTAGCAATGAGCAGTTCTTC. This translates into CASSSRWTSNEQFF.

The chain has TRBV4-1 and TRBJ2-3; D may be TRBD1 (5 bases). The V gene lost 4 bases and the J gene lost 4 bases, with 15 bases spanning the gap. The germline V gene has CDR1 MGHRA and CDR2 YSYEKL. CDR3 length equals 15 residues. In DNA form, the CDR3 reads TGCGCCAGCAGCCTGGTGGACACGTCCCCAGATACGCAGTATTTT. Residues: CASSLVDTSPDTQYF.

The V gene is TRBV7-8, the J gene TRBJ2-7; D might be TRBD1 (6 bases). V gave up 6 bases and J gave up 3 bases, with 18 bases separating them. From germline, CDR1 is SGHVS and CDR2 FQNEAQ. CDR3 length: 15 amino acids. The CDR3 DNA follows: TGTGCCAGCAGTGTAACAGGGAGCCCTAACTACGAGCAGTACTTC. Amino acid sequence: CASSVTGSPNYEQYF.

The chain recombines TRBV3-1 (or the pseudogene TRBV3-2) with TRBJ2-2, with 9 bases that match TRBD2. Germline CDR1 LGHDT, CDR2 YNNKEL (reference sequence). The junction had 6 bases not matched to a gene; V was cut back by 5 bases and J by 2 bases. CDR3 length: 16 residues. In DNA, the CDR3 is TGTGCCAGCAGCACCCCACTAGCGGGCAACACCGGGGAGCTGTTTTTT. Translated, it gives CASSTPLAGNTGELFF.

This sequence joins TRBV4-3 and TRBJ2-5; D is perhaps TRBD1 (6 bases). Germline-derived CDR1 and CDR2 are LGHNA and YSLEER. This CDR3 has 13 residues. Trimming shortened V by 2 bases and J by 4 bases, and 8 bases separated the two germline ends. The CDR3 spells CASSQSRGETQYF. The DNA of the CDR3 is TGCGCCAGCAGCCAATCCAGGGGAGAGACCCAGTACTTC.

The chain couples TRBV2 to TRBJ1-5; 9 positions agree with TRBD1. Losses at the gene ends were 7 bases for V and 6 bases for J; bases not matched to a gene: 7. The CDR3 runs to 14 residues. Germline CDR1 is SNHLY and CDR2 is FYNNEI. In DNA, the CDR3 is TGTGCCAGCACGGGGGGACAGGGCACTCAGCCCCAGCATTTT. Its protein is CASTGGQGTQPQHF.

The chain has TRBV30 and TRBJ2-1, with 7 bases identical to TRBD2. This CDR3 is 14 amino acids long. Trimming removed 1 base from V and 10 bases from J; junction bases left unmatched: 10. CDR1 is GTSNPN and CDR2 is SVGIG in the germline V gene (reference sequence). CDR3 coding DNA: TGTGCCTGGAGTGAGGGACGGCTTAGCGGGGAGCAGTTCTTC. This encodes CAWSEGRLSGEQFF.